A selection of T cell receptor beta chains follows, all from one sample in a study of T cells in Graves' hyperthyroidism and ophthalmopathy. TCRdb reprocessed the multiplex PCR reads via MiXCR and lists one record per CDR3 protein. The sample records some 370,000 distinct CDR3 sequences, around an eighth being singletons. The sample taken for sequencing was blood. The source is a man in his fifties or sixties with Graves' ophthalmopathy. Each CDR3 is given with its conserved first and last residue. D genes are given only for firm matches. A clone size is listed for some rows: how often the clone was seen (once, few, many), or a class if it is expanded.

v_gene	abundance	j_gene	d_gene	CDR3aa	CDR3nt
TRBV6-1	many	TRBJ2-5	NA	CASNYRVLAQETQYF	TGTGCCAGCAACTACAGGGTCTTGGCGCAAGAGACCCAGTACTTC
TRBV9	few	TRBJ2-1	NA	CASTPGGGGNNEQFF	TGTGCCAGCACCCCTGGGGGAGGGGGGAACAATGAGCAGTTCTTC
TRBV2	few	TRBJ2-1	TRBD2	CASSGGTRSGLFEQFF	TGTGCCAGCAGTGGGGGGACTAGGAGCGGTTTGTTTGAGCAGTTCTTC
TRBV28	many	TRBJ2-5	NA	CASSLEHGTETQYF	TGTGCCAGCAGTTTGGAGCACGGGACGGAGACCCAGTACTTC
TRBV25-1	few	TRBJ2-6	NA	CARGGTVPPGANVLTF	TGTGCCAGAGGGGGGACAGTGCCCCCTGGGGCCAACGTCCTGACTTTC
TRBV29-1	many	TRBJ2-5	NA	CSVDPAGKTQYF	TGCAGCGTTGATCCGGCGGGGAAGACCCAGTACTTC
TRBV5-1	many	TRBJ2-2	TRBD2	CASSPSGAGANTGELFF	TGCGCCAGCAGCCCCTCAGGAGCGGGGGCGAACACCGGGGAGCTGTTTTTT
TRBV20-1	many	TRBJ2-5	TRBD2	CSASWTSGRRETQYF	TGCAGTGCTAGCTGGACTAGCGGGAGGAGGGAGACCCAGTACTTC
TRBV11-3	few	TRBJ2-2	TRBD2	CASSQIPSGIDTGELFF	TGTGCCAGCAGCCAAATACCTAGCGGGATAGACACCGGGGAGCTGTTTTTT
TRBV24-1	NA	TRBJ2-3	TRBD2	CATSDPGLAGATDTQYF	TGTGCCACCAGTGATCCGGGACTAGCGGGAGCAACAGATACGCAGTATTTT
TRBV12-3/TRBV12-4	few	TRBJ1-5	TRBD1	CASSRDRDQPQHF	TGTGCCAGCAGCAGGGACAGGGATCAGCCCCAGCATTTT
TRBV30	many	TRBJ2-3	NA	CAWSVLRSTDTQYF	TGTGCCTGGAGTGTATTGAGGAGCACAGATACGCAGTATTTT
TRBV27	many	TRBJ2-1	NA	CASSSAGYNEQFF	TGTGCCAGCAGTTCAGCCGGCTACAATGAGCAGTTCTTC
TRBV13	many	TRBJ2-2	TRBD2	CASSSPGGRATGELFF	TGTGCCAGCAGCTCCCCTGGCGGGAGGGCCACAGGGGAGCTGTTTTTT
TRBV12-3/TRBV12-4	NA	TRBJ2-1	TRBD1	CASSLGTGGNNEQFF	TGTGCCAGCAGTCTCGGGACAGGGGGTAACAATGAGCAGTTCTTC
TRBV2	many	TRBJ2-3	TRBD2	CARRLAGGVSTDTQYF	TGTGCCAGGAGACTAGCGGGAGGAGTCAGCACAGATACGCAGTATTTT
TRBV10-3	NA	TRBJ2-7	TRBD1	CAISGNRGEQYF	TGTGCCATCAGTGGAAACAGGGGCGAGCAGTACTTC
TRBV28	many	TRBJ2-5	TRBD1	CASRTGLETQYF	TGTGCCAGCAGGACAGGGCTGGAGACCCAGTACTTC
TRBV20-1	NA	TRBJ1-1	TRBD1	CSAPNPGQLNTEAFF	TGCAGTGCTCCTAATCCGGGACAGCTGAACACTGAAGCTTTCTTT
TRBV5-1	NA	TRBJ2-1	NA	CASSFGRTSYNEQFF	TGCGCCAGCAGCTTTGGGCGGACCTCCTACAATGAGCAGTTCTTC
TRBV18	few	TRBJ2-7	TRBD1	CASSLKKLQGKGTEQYF	TGTGCCAGCTCACTGAAAAAATTACAGGGGAAAGGGACCGAGCAGTACTTC
TRBV6-1	NA	TRBJ2-3	TRBD2	CASSALSGGVDTQYF	TGTGCCAGCAGTGCGTTAAGCGGGGGGGTAGATACGCAGTATTTT
TRBV6-1	many	TRBJ2-4	TRBD2	CASSVAGGGIHIQYF	TGTGCCAGCAGTGTCGCGGGAGGGGGGATCCACATTCAGTACTTC
TRBV6-1	few	TRBJ2-1	TRBD2	CASRRGNGLAGGYNNEQFF	TGTGCCAGCAGGAGGGGGAACGGACTAGCGGGAGGTTATAACAATGAGCAGTTCTTC
TRBV20-1	many	TRBJ1-5	TRBD1	CSARSGQGYSNQPQHF	TGCAGTGCTAGAAGTGGACAGGGGTATAGCAATCAGCCCCAGCATTTT
TRBV20-1	many	TRBJ1-1	NA	CSASSGLGHTEAFF	TGCAGTGCTAGCTCGGGGCTGGGGCACACTGAAGCTTTCTTT
TRBV29-1	few	TRBJ2-5	NA	CSVRKQGLETQYF	TGCAGCGTTAGGAAACAGGGTTTGGAGACCCAGTACTTC
TRBV30	many	TRBJ2-2	TRBD2	CAWSGLAGAGGELFF	TGTGCCTGGAGCGGACTAGCGGGAGCGGGCGGGGAGCTGTTTTTT
TRBV6-2/TRBV6-3	many	TRBJ2-4	NA	CASSYQGIAKNIQYF	TGTGCCAGCAGTTACCAGGGAATAGCCAAAAACATTCAGTACTTC
TRBV7-2	once	TRBJ2-2	NA	CASSLDRQNTGELFF	TGTGCCAGCAGCTTAGACAGGCAGAACACCGGGGAGCTGTTTTTT
TRBV3-1	many	TRBJ1-1	NA	CASSPTLFPNTEAFF	TGTGCCAGCAGCCCGACTTTGTTCCCGAACACTGAAGCTTTCTTT
TRBV19	few	TRBJ1-5	NA	CASSIAWQPNQPQHF	TGTGCCAGTAGTATAGCTTGGCAGCCAAATCAGCCCCAGCATTTT
TRBV20-1	many	TRBJ2-3	TRBD2	CSASGLAGTDTQYF	TGCAGTGCGAGCGGACTAGCGGGCACAGATACGCAGTATTTT
TRBV7-8	few	TRBJ2-5	NA	CASAANHQETQYF	TGTGCCAGCGCAGCGAACCATCAAGAGACCCAGTACTTC